This T cell receptor beta chain comes out of a study of cytomegalovirus exposure and HLA in healthy donors. The overall study: The Caucasian-associated ancestry cluster held 65% to 85% of 300 to 500 genotyped donors. Whole-study findings and limits: More clonal expansion characterized HLA-associated TCR beta chains than equally common others in a later analysis.

As for this clone: Antigen specificity is unknown.

Vbeta (60) and Jbeta (13) primers were used in the PCR. The protocol was immunoSEQ multiplex PCR, while the TCRdb copy is restricted to in-frame clones and leaves out a portion. The data show roughly 200,000 clones, roughly 80% seen once. The CDR3 is 15 amino acids. J lost 0 bases, V lost 8 bases, and 6 bases had no gene match. Germline V gives CDR1 SNHLY, CDR2 FYNNEI. The genes are TRBV2 and TRBJ2-2; 7 bases are a match to TRBD2. This sequence was found in a man aged 35-49 years in good health and CMV-seropositive. Input material: PBMCs. Written as DNA, the CDR3 is TGTGCCAGCTCTGGGAGGGTATCGAACACCGGGGAGCTGTTTTTT. Encoded protein: CASSGRVSNTGELFF.